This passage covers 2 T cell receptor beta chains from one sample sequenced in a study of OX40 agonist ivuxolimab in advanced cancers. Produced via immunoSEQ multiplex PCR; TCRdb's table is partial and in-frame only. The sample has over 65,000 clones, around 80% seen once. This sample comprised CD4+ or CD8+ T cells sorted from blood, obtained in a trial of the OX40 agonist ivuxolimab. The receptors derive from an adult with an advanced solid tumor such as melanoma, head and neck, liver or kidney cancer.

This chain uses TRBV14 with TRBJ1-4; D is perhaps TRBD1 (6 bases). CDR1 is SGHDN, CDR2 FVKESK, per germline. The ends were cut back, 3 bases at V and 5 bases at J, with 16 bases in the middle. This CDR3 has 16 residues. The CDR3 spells CASSHLTGQKNEKLFF. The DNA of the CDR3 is TGTGCCAGCAGCCATCTGACAGGCCAGAAGAATGAAAAACTGTTTTTT.

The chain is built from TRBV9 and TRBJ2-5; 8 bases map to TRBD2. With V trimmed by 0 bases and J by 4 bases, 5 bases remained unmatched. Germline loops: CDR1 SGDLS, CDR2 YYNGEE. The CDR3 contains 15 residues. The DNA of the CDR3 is TGTGCCAGCAGCGTAGCCCTAGCGGGTCGAGAGACCCAGTACTTC. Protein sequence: CASSVALAGRETQYF. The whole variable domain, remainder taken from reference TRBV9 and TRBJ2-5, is DSGVTQTPKHLITATGQRVTLRCSPRSGDLSVYWYQQSLDQGLQFLIQYYNGEERAKGNILERFSAQQFPDLHSELNLSSLELGDSALYFCASSVALAGRETQYFGPGTRLLVL.